Reported below is one T cell receptor beta chain. Its antigen is unidentified. The data were taken from a study of shared clonotypes between healthy human individuals. Study context: Donors consisted of a couple of women and a few men between 18 and 49. The study used three CD4 naive, three CD4 memory, two CD8 naive and one CD8 memory plate per donor. General study results and limits: Only blood samples were collected, and tissue repertoires likely differ.

When replicate PCRs were run on sorted subsets, they used about 200 ng DNA, tens of thousands of T cell genomes. Clones were sequenced by immunoSEQ multiplex PCR, and TCRdb holds only the in-frame ones, with some missing. The profile covers about 2.3 million clones, with roughly 92% appearing a single time and more than 0.35% taken by the ten largest. The CDR3 consists of 16 residues. CDR1 and CDR2 from the germline V gene are LNHDA and SQIVND (reference sequence). The V and J ends lost 7 bases and 4 bases respectively, with 20 bases between them. What was sequenced was naive CD4+ T cells from PBMCs. Documented subset: CD45RA+ positively selected. This TCR derives from a man younger than 35 in good health. Some clones in this sample may be carry-over from other donors' samples. J is TRBJ1-5 and V is TRBV19; D is undetermined. The CDR3 DNA is TGTGCCAGTACGTGGACTAGGACCCCTTGGAATCAGCCCCAGCATTTT. As protein: CASTWTRTPWNQPQHF. Full variable domain (rest looked up from reference TRBV19 and TRBJ1-5): DGGITQSPKYLFRKEGQNVTLSCEQNLNHDAMYWYRQDPGQGLRLIYYSQIVNDFQKGDIAEGYSVSREKKESFPLTVTSAQKNPTAFYLCASTWTRTPWNQPQHFGDGTRLSIL.